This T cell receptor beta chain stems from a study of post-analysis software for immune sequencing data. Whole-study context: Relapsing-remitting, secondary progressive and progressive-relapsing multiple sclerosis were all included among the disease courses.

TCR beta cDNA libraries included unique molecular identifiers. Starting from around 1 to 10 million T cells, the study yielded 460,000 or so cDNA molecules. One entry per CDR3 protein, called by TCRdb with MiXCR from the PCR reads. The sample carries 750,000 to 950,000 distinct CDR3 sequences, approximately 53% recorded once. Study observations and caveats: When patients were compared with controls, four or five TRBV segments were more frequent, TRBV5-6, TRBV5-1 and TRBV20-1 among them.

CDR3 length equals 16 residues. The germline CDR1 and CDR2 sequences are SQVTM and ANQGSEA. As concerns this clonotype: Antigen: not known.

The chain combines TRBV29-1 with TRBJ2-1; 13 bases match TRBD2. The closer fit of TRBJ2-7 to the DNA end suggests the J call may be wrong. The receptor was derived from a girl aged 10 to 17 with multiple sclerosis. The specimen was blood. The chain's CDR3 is CSVEDGTSGTYNEQYF. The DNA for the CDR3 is TGCAGCGTTGAAGATGGGACTAGCGGGACCTACAATGAGCAGTACTTC.